This TCR beta chain stems from a study of T-cell reconstitution after alpha-beta-depleted transplantation in children. This clonotype was detected many times. Preparation of the TCRbeta library used unique molecular identifiers. MiXCR was run by TCRdb on the PCR reads, yielding one entry per CDR3 protein. The top ten clones hold less than 45% of a sample with tens of thousands of distinct CDR3 sequences, roughly a sixth of them seen once. This specimen was PBMCs, mostly from graft donor cells, taken 60 days after TCRalphabeta/CD19-depleted stem cell transplant. The TCR originated in a male patient between 2 and 10 years old who had a stem cell transplant for acute lymphoblastic leukemia, so the T cells may come from the graft donor.

CDR3 bases: TGTGCCAGCGGACAAGCCAGGGGCCTAAATGAGCAGTTCTTC. Translating gives CASGQARGLNEQFF. The V gene is TRBV6-2 or TRBV6-3, the J gene TRBJ2-1, with a tentative D call TRBD1 (6 bases). The CDR3 has 14 amino acids. V was clipped by 8 bases and J by 7 bases, with 18 bases between them. The germline gives CDR1 MNHEY, CDR2 SVGEGT.